The entry below describes one TCR beta chain. Its antigen is as yet unknown. This sample is drawn from a study of response to subunit inactivated influenza vaccine. Study outcomes and limitations: Few additional T cells are recruited per seasonal influenza vaccination, authors suggested.

From the RT-PCR reads, TCRdb called clonotypes with MiXCR, one entry per CDR3 protein. The table records fewer than 250,000 distinct CDR3 sequences, around 15% of them present only once. The CDR3 spans 16 residues. Losses at the gene ends were 1 base for V and 1 base for J; bases not matched to a gene: 6. The source material was CD8+ T cells sorted from PBMCs, sampled 5 days after vaccination. This TCR was recovered from a man between 45 and 60 years old who received an inactivated influenza vaccine. This chain connects TRBV12-3 or TRBV12-4 to TRBJ2-5, with TRBD1 matching over 7 bases. The CDR3 protein is CASSLGGGWIQETQYF. In DNA form, the CDR3 reads TGTGCCAGCAGTTTAGGAGGGGGCTGGATCCAAGAGACCCAGTACTTC.